This entry describes one T cell receptor beta chain. The data were taken from a study of T-cell reconstitution after alpha-beta-depleted transplantation in children. The CDR3 extends over 16 amino acids. J lost 2 bases, V lost 6 bases, and 11 bases had no gene match. The TCRbeta library incorporated unique molecular identifiers. TCRdb recomputed calls from the PCR reads with MiXCR, one row per CDR3 protein. This sample yields about 500,000 distinct CDR3 sequences, of which 32% are seen a single time; approximately 2.3% belongs to the top ten. The chain joins TRBV12-3 or TRBV12-4 to TRBJ2-3, with 7 bases identical to TRBD2. The sequencing used PBMCs from the stem cell graft donor, collected from the stem cell graft. This sequence was found in a human donor who donated a stem cell graft to a child with aplastic anemia. The CDR3 region is CASRPTASGFTDTQYF. Written as DNA, the CDR3 is TGTGCCAGCAGGCCCACGGCTAGCGGATTCACAGATACGCAGTATTTT.